This TCR beta chain was obtained from a study of Ad26.COV2.S vaccination and SARS-CoV-2 variants. Study observations and caveats: The analyses of TCR breadth and depth may have understated the size of total T cell responses.

Concerning this clone: The antigen remains undetermined.

CDR3 length: 14 amino acids. V was cut by 4 bases and J by 0 bases, with 8 bases left in between. The germline gives CDR1 SGHDT, CDR2 YYEEEE. Treatment given: roughly 19 received Ad26.COV2.S at low or high dose, single or two shots; about 5 received placebo; per-sample allocation not given. All samples were drawn on day 63, counting from the first vaccine or placebo injection. TCRdb's copy holds only in-frame clones and misses some; the assay was immunoSEQ multiplex PCR. The data show 350,000 to 450,000 clones, roughly four fifths seen once. Material: peripheral blood, obtained in a trial of Ad26.COV2.S vaccine versus placebo. This rearrangement joins TRBV5-6 to TRBJ1-3, with D tentatively TRBD1 (6 bases). The TCR comes from a person aged 18-60 years who received the Ad26.COV2.S COVID-19 vaccine or a placebo. In nucleotides, the CDR3 is TGTGCCAGCAGCGGACAGTCCTCTGGAAACACCATATATTTT. Translation gives CASSGQSSGNTIYF.